This TCR beta chain was sequenced during a study of a mutant IDH1 vaccine in newly diagnosed glioma. Measured with immunoSEQ multiplex PCR; TCRdb has only the in-frame clones, and not every one. The sample contains over 35,000 clones, approximately 84% of which appear only once. Indicated time point: week 23, last vaccination. Doses of 300 ug of mutant IDH1 20-mer peptide were given with topical imiquimod. Points on this clone: Its specificity is not known.

The specimen comprised PBMCs, sampled from a glioma patient whose treatment included an IDH1 peptide vaccine. This sequence was found in a woman younger than 30 with glioma. Some clones in this sample may be carry-over from other donors' samples.

The CDR3 reads CASSRTGKSEKLFF. In DNA form, the CDR3 reads TGTGCCAGCAGTCGGACAGGGAAGAGTGAAAAACTGTTTTTT. The chain employs TRBV6-5 and TRBJ1-4, with TRBD1 matching over 8 bases. Germline lookup yields CDR1 MNHEY and CDR2 SVGAGI. The J segment lost 7 bases and the V segment lost 5 bases, leaving 6 bases of the junction unmatched. The CDR3 contains 14 residues.